Reported below is one T cell receptor (beta chain). The CDR3 carries no conserved terminal phenylalanine or tryptophan, so it likely arises from a read error. These data come from a study of molecular identifiers for immune sequencing clone quantification. MiXCR, run by TCRdb on the PCR reads, gives a single entry per CDR3 protein. This table holds 550,000 to 750,000 distinct CDR3 sequences, roughly 21% found once. Germline V gives CDR1 LGHNA, CDR2 YSLEER. The CDR3 has 17 amino acids. The receptor's source is a human donor in good health. Some libraries in this study had Jurkat cell RNA spiked in. The V gene is TRBV4-3, the J gene TRBJ1-5; weak D call: TRBD1 (5 bases). The sample was naive CD8+ T cells from blood, with Jurkat cell RNA spiked in. Documented subset: FACS-sorted CD8+CD4-CCR7+CD45RA+ naive T cells. CDR3 region: CAGSQDSAGYSNQPQHS. The CDR3 DNA reads TGCGCCGGCAGCCAAGATTCGGCAGGGTATAGCAATCAGCCCCAGCATTCT.